This TCR beta chain appears in the sequencing data of a study of CD8 T cells in ankylosing spondylitis. Using its own MiXCR run on the 5' RACE reads, TCRdb lists one record per CDR3 protein. The repertoire includes about 300,000 distinct CDR3 sequences, less than 25% of them detected once, and 3.5% sits in the top ten. Trimming removed 0 bases at V and 6 bases at J, with 12 bases between. This CDR3 has 14 amino acids. Germline loops: CDR1 SGHRS, CDR2 YFSETQ. The TCR was taken from a female donor with ankylosing spondylitis or in good health (not recorded which). The J gene is TRBJ1-2, the V gene TRBV5-1; no clear D gene. Sequenced material: blood, either unsorted or a sorted T cell fraction (not recorded which). This chain's CDR3 is CASSLDLGVNGYTF. In nucleotides, the CDR3 is TGCGCCAGCAGCTTGGATCTGGGCGTAAATGGCTACACCTTC.